These 32 T cell receptor beta chains came from one sample sequenced in a study of shared clonotypes between healthy human individuals. Measured with immunoSEQ multiplex PCR; TCRdb has only the in-frame clones, and not every one. Of roughly 450,000 clones in the sample, more than 65% are singletons; the top ten hold 10% to 15%. Sequenced material: PBMCs. Receptors were obtained from a woman between 40 and 55 years old in good health. Some clones in this sample may be carry-over from other donors' samples.

V usage is TRBV20-1 and J usage is TRBJ2-2, with D unclear. This CDR3 comprises 11 residues. V lost 4 bases and J lost 6, with 6 bases in between. CDR1 and CDR2 (germline): DFQATT, SNEGSKA (reference sequence). Here the CDR3 reads CSAISAGELFF. The CDR3 coding sequence is TGCAGTGCTATCAGTGCCGGGGAGCTGTTTTTT.

This clone is termed medium-sized. The chain couples TRBV18 to TRBJ1-1; possibly TRBD1 for D (6 bases). CDR3 length: 18 amino acids. V shed 3 bases and J shed 1 base, with 21 bases lying between them. Germline CDR1 is KGHSH and CDR2 is LQKENI. The CDR3 DNA is TGTGCCAGCTCACCCTCCGGGGGGCCCGAGGGACCGAACACTGAAGCTTTCTTT. This encodes CASSPSGGPEGPNTEAFF. Combining the CDR3 with reference TRBV18 and TRBJ1-1 gives the whole variable domain NAGVMQNPRHLVRRRGQEARLRCSPMKGHSHVYWYRQLPEEGLKFMVYLQKENIIDESGMPKERFSAEFPKEGPSILRIQQVVRGDSAAYFCASSPSGGPEGPNTEAFFGQGTRLTVV.

This clone has only a few counts. The V call is TRBV9, the J call TRBJ1-2; D is unclear. V lost 2 bases to trimming and J lost 4 bases, with 12 bases between them. Looked up from germline, CDR1 is SGDLS and CDR2 is YYNGEE. The CDR3 contains 14 residues. CDR3 residues: CASSVEPNSYGYTF. CDR3 DNA sequence: TGTGCCAGCAGCGTTGAACCGAACTCCTATGGCTACACCTTC.

A remark on this clone: Being one base from a much bigger clone, this may be a read error. This sample also contains other DNA sequences that code for the same CDR3. The chain couples TRBV25-1 to TRBJ2-1; D is ambiguous. This CDR3 spans 11 amino acids. V was clipped by 5 bases and J by 5 bases, with 4 bases between them. Germline V gene lookup returns CDR1 MGHDK and CDR2 SYGVNS. This CDR3 is CASSLNNEQFF. CDR3 sequence (DNA): TGTGCCAGCAGTCTAAACAATGAGCAGTTCTTC.

The chain links TRBV19 to TRBJ2-1; 9 nucleotides agree with TRBD2. CDR1 and CDR2 from the germline V gene are LNHDA and SQIVND (reference sequence). The CDR3 runs 18 residues. Trimming took 3 bases from V and 7 from J; bases not matched to a gene: 16. CDR3 DNA: TGTGCCAGTAGTATCCGCCCCCACTTGCTAGCGGGAAAGAATGAGCAGTTCTTC. Its translation is CASSIRPHLLAGKNEQFF. Full variable domain (outside the CDR3, taken from reference TRBV19 and TRBJ2-1): DGGITQSPKYLFRKEGQNVTLSCEQNLNHDAMYWYRQDPGQGLRLIYYSQIVNDFQKGDIAEGYSVSREKKESFPLTVTSAQKNPTAFYLCASSIRPHLLAGKNEQFFGPGTRLTVL.

This rearrangement joins TRBV4-3 to TRBJ2-4; a weak D match, TRBD2 (6 bases). V lost 1 base to trimming and J lost 12 bases, with 19 bases between them. CDR1 is LGHNA, CDR2 YSLEER, per germline. This CDR3 contains 15 residues. CDR3 sequence: CASSQGLRGVATQYF. As DNA, the CDR3 is TGCGCCAGCAGCCAAGGGTTGCGGGGAGTAGCTACTCAGTACTTC.

This chain uses TRBV6-1 with TRBJ2-5; a weak D match, TRBD2 (6 bases). V was trimmed by 7 bases and J by 1 base, leaving 13 bases between them. The CDR3 totals 14 residues. Germline CDR1 and CDR2: MNHNS and SASEGT. In DNA, the CDR3 is TGTGCCAGCAACGGGGGACCCCGCCAAGAGACCCAGTACTTC. This codes for CASNGGPRQETQYF.

J is TRBJ2-3 and V is TRBV28; D may be TRBD2 (5 bases). The CDR3 has 15 residues. The V gene lost 5 bases and the J gene lost 0 bases, with 12 bases spanning the gap. The germline CDR1 and CDR2 sequences are MDHEN and SYDVKM. The CDR3 bases are TGTGCCAGCAGTAGCGGAGCGGAGAGCACAGATACGCAGTATTTT. It yields the protein CASSSGAESTDTQYF.

The chain recombines TRBV7-6 with TRBJ2-1; D possibly corresponds to TRBD1 (6 bases). V lost 5 bases to trimming and J lost 5 bases, with 10 bases between them. The CDR3 loop spans 13 amino acids. Germline lookup yields CDR1 SGHVS and CDR2 FNYEAQ. In nucleotides, the CDR3 is TGTGCCAGCAGCGCGAACAGGGACAATGAGCAGTTCTTC. It codes for CASSANRDNEQFF.

J is TRBJ2-5 and V is TRBV27; TRBD1 is a possible D gene (5 bases). Trimming pared 4 bases from V and 2 bases from J, leaving 14 bases between. The CDR3 spans 15 residues. Germline CDR1 MNHEY, CDR2 SMNVEV (reference sequence). CDR3 protein: CASSSLRGPQETQYF. The CDR3 DNA reads as TGTGCCAGCAGTTCGCTAAGGGGTCCACAAGAGACCCAGTACTTC.

V usage is TRBV10-2 and J usage is TRBJ2-7; no definite D call. CDR1 is WSHSY, CDR2 SAAADI, per germline. Trimming took off 7 bases at V and 0 bases at J, with 7 bases between the two ends. The CDR3 contains 12 residues. CDR3 loop: CASTGVSYEQYF. CDR3 DNA: TGCGCCAGCACGGGTGTCTCCTACGAGCAGTACTTC.

The V gene is TRBV19, the J gene TRBJ2-2, with D maybe TRBD2 (5 bases). The CDR3 has 16 residues. V lost 5 bases, J lost 5 bases, and 18 bases lay in between. CDR1 and CDR2 from the germline V gene are LNHDA and SQIVND (reference sequence). Here the CDR3 reads CASSYPGRTRTGELFF. CDR3 coding DNA: TGTGCCAGTAGTTACCCCGGCCGGACTCGGACCGGGGAGCTGTTTTTT.

The chain carries TRBV5-5 and TRBJ2-1; 8 bases fit TRBD2. This CDR3 region has 14 residues. Germline lookup yields CDR1 SGHKS and CDR2 YYEKEE (reference sequence). The trim removed 8 bases at V and 5 bases at J, leaving 9 bases unmatched. DNA for the CDR3: TGTGCCAGAGTCGAGCGGGAGTTCAACAATGAGCAGTTCTTC. This encodes CARVEREFNNEQFF.

Notes on this clone: In the same sample, other DNA sequences code for this CDR3. The rearrangement joins TRBV4-2 to TRBJ1-4; no clear D gene. The V gene's germline CDR1 is LGHNA and CDR2 YNFKEQ. The CDR3 has 15 residues. The ends were cut back, 0 bases at V and 1 base at J, with 6 bases in the middle. CDR3 loop: CASSQDWLTNEKLFF. CDR3 DNA: TGTGCCAGCAGCCAAGATTGGCTAACTAATGAAAAACTGTTTTTT.

The genes are TRBV18 and TRBJ2-7; 15 bases match TRBD2. The CDR3 contains 16 residues. From germline, CDR1 is KGHSH and CDR2 LQKENI. V gave up 7 bases and J gave up 1 base; unmatched junction bases: 5. CDR3 in amino acids: CASFGLAGGQSYEQYF. The CDR3 nucleotides are TGTGCCAGCTTTGGACTAGCGGGAGGGCAGTCCTACGAGCAGTACTTC.

This chain's CDR3 is CASSVSGSISGEQYF. In DNA, the CDR3 is TGTGCCAGCAGCGTAAGCGGGAGTATCTCGGGGGAGCAGTACTTC. V is TRBV9 and J is TRBJ2-7, with TRBD2 matching 8 bases. CDR3 length: 15 residues. Germline CDR1 is SGDLS and CDR2 is YYNGEE. V trimming: 1 base; J trimming: 7 bases; junction bases outside the gene matches: 10.

This chain uses TRBV19 with TRBJ2-5, with 9 bases matching TRBD2. Germline V gives CDR1 LNHDA, CDR2 SQIVND (reference sequence). This CDR3 comprises 15 residues. J lost 0 bases, V lost 4 bases, and 3 bases had no gene match. The CDR3: CASSRTSAYQETQYF. As DNA, the CDR3 is TGTGCCAGTAGTAGGACTAGCGCGTACCAAGAGACCCAGTACTTC.

The chain has TRBV28 and TRBJ1-4, with 9 bases fitting TRBD1. Germline CDR1 reads MDHEN; CDR2 reads SYDVKM. V was pared by 7 bases and J by 5 bases, with 5 bases of the junction left unmatched. This CDR3 spans 14 amino acids. The CDR3 here is CASTPGQGNEKLFF. In DNA form, the CDR3 reads TGTGCCAGCACCCCAGGACAGGGGAATGAAAAACTGTTTTTT.

The rearrangement links TRBV19 to TRBJ2-3, with 9 positions matching TRBD2. V shed 1 base, J shed 0 bases, and the junction held 8 bases outside the gene matches. The CDR3 is 18 amino acids. The germline V gene has CDR1 LNHDA and CDR2 SQIVND (reference sequence). CDR3 DNA sequence: TGTGCCAGTAGTATAGCTCTAGCGGGACTATCTAGCACAGATACGCAGTATTTT. The encoded protein is CASSIALAGLSSTDTQYF.

The chain carries TRBV11-3 and TRBJ2-7; TRBD1 matches at 7 bases. The V gene end was trimmed by 5 bases and the J gene end by 0 bases; junction bases not matched to a gene: 4. The CDR3 is 14 amino acids. Looked up from germline, CDR1 is SGHNT and CDR2 is YENEEA. Here the CDR3 DNA reads TGTGCCAGCAGCCGACAGGGCAACTCCTACGAGCAGTACTTC. It codes for CASSRQGNSYEQYF.

This chain links TRBV18 with TRBJ2-1; the match to TRBD2 covers 13 bases. This CDR3 is built from 15 residues. CDR1 is KGHSH, CDR2 LQKENI, per germline. V was pared by 4 bases and J by 4 bases, with 1 base of the junction left unmatched. The CDR3 region is CASSLGLAGYNEQFF. CDR3 in DNA: TGTGCCAGCTCACTGGGACTAGCGGGGTACAATGAGCAGTTCTTC.

This rearrangement joins TRBV7-3 to TRBJ2-1; D possibly uses TRBD1 or TRBD2 (6 bases each). Per germline, CDR1 SGHTA and CDR2 FQGTGA. The CDR3 runs 14 residues. V was pared by 5 bases and J by 5 bases, with 13 bases between. CDR3 nucleotide sequence: TGTGCCAGCAGCCCTATCGGGGGCCACAATGAGCAGTTCTTC. This gives the protein CASSPIGGHNEQFF.

The rearrangement uses TRBV18 and TRBJ1-1; 8 bases align to TRBD1. Trimming at V came to 3 bases and at J to 3 bases, leaving 6 bases not matched to a gene. This CDR3 contains 15 residues. CDR1 KGHSH and CDR2 LQKENI come from the germline V gene. The CDR3 region is CASSPTGGRDTEAFF. The CDR3 region has the DNA TGTGCCAGCTCACCTACAGGGGGGAGGGACACTGAAGCTTTCTTT.

This clone was observed a few times. This sequence joins TRBV19 and TRBJ2-1; 7 positions match TRBD1. The J segment lost 12 bases and the V segment lost 4 bases, leaving 15 bases of the junction unmatched. The germline gives CDR1 LNHDA, CDR2 SQIVND (reference sequence). The CDR3 loop spans 15 amino acids. The CDR3 region is CASSTSTLRGRRQFF. The CDR3 region has the DNA TGTGCCAGTAGTACTTCAACCCTAAGGGGGCGGCGGCAGTTCTTC.

The rearrangement uses TRBV5-1 and TRBJ1-1, with 9 bases aligning to TRBD1. The V segment lost 1 base and the J segment 1 base; nucleotides outside the gene matches: 8. The CDR3 loop spans 17 amino acids. Germline V CDR1 and CDR2: SGHRS, YFSETQ. The CDR3 DNA is TGCGCCAGCAGCTTGACAGGGGGCATCGACTCGAACACTGAAGCTTTCTTT. Its translation: CASSLTGGIDSNTEAFF. Filled out from reference TRBV5-1 and TRBJ1-1, the complete variable domain reads KAGVTQTPRYLIKTRGQQVTLSCSPISGHRSVSWYQQTPGQGLQFLFEYFSETQRNKGNFPGRFSGRQFSNSRSEMNVSTLELGDSALYLCASSLTGGIDSNTEAFFGQGTRLTVV.

The chain recombines TRBV2 with TRBJ1-4, with D possibly being TRBD1 (5 bases). V dropped 6 bases and J dropped 0 bases, with 11 bases sitting between them. The germline gives CDR1 SNHLY, CDR2 FYNNEI. The CDR3 contains 15 residues. CDR3 amino acids: CASRRDFTTNEKLFF. The CDR3 bases are TGTGCCAGCAGGCGGGACTTCACAACTAATGAAAAACTGTTTTTT.

The chain uses TRBV5-1 and TRBJ2-3, with TRBD2 matching over 8 bases. Trimming removed 5 bases from V and 6 bases from J; junction bases left unmatched: 11. From germline, CDR1 is SGHRS and CDR2 YFSETQ. The CDR3 spans 15 residues. CDR3 bases: TGCGCCAGCAGTTATAGCGGGATGGGGGATGATACGCAGTATTTT. Its translation is CASSYSGMGDDTQYF.

The chain combines TRBV15 with TRBJ2-7, with a weak D call TRBD1 (6 bases). CDR3 length equals 15 residues. CDR1 is LNHNV and CDR2 is YYDKDF in the germline V gene (reference sequence). Trimming stripped 0 bases from V and 5 bases from J, with 14 bases between. The CDR3 DNA sequence: TGTGCCACCAGCAGAGATCCCGGCAGGGGTAACGAGCAGTACTTC. This codes for CATSRDPGRGNEQYF.

The rearrangement joins TRBV30 to TRBJ2-2; 11 nucleotides line up with TRBD2. There are 15 residues in the CDR3. V was pared by 7 bases and J by 6 bases, with 10 bases of the junction left unmatched. CDR1 and CDR2 (germline): GTSNPN, SVGIG (reference sequence). CDR3 sequence: CAFDLLAGAPGELFF. For the CDR3, the DNA is TGTGCCTTTGACCTACTAGCGGGAGCTCCCGGGGAGCTGTTTTTT.

This rearrangement joins TRBV7-2 to TRBJ1-2, with unresolved D. CDR1 is SGHTA and CDR2 is FQGNSA in the germline V gene. Trimming cost V 5 bases and J 8 bases, with 12 bases left between them. The CDR3 spans 12 residues. The CDR3 region is CASSPRAGGYTF. The CDR3 coding sequence is TGTGCCAGCAGCCCCCGGGCGGGCGGCTACACCTTC.

This clone was counted ten times or more. The V and J genes are TRBV28 and TRBJ1-1, with 8 bases identical to TRBD1. Losses at the gene ends were 4 bases for V and 2 bases for J; bases not matched to a gene: 6. This CDR3 contains 15 residues. The V gene's germline CDR1 is MDHEN and CDR2 SYDVKM. The CDR3 reads CASSSLTGDNTEAFF. CDR3 in DNA: TGTGCCAGCAGTTCCCTGACAGGGGACAACACTGAAGCTTTCTTT.

This chain links TRBV5-1 with TRBJ2-5; 7 nucleotides align to TRBD2. The CDR3 covers 15 residues. J gave up 5 bases and V 1 base, and 8 bases lay outside the gene matches. The germline gives CDR1 SGHRS, CDR2 YFSETQ. CDR3 in amino acids: CASSLLASGGETQYF. The CDR3 DNA reads TGCGCCAGCAGCTTGCTTGCTAGCGGAGGGGAGACCCAGTACTTC.